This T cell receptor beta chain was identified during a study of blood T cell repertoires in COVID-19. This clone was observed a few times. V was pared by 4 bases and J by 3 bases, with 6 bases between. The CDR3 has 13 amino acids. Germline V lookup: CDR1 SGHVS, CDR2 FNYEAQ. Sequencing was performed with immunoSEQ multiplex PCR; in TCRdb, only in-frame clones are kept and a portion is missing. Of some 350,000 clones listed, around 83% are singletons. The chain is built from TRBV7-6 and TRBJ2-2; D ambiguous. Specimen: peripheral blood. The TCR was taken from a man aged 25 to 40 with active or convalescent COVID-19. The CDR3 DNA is TGTGCCAGCAGCTCTTTTGACACCGGGGAGCTGTTTTTT. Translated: CASSSFDTGELFF.